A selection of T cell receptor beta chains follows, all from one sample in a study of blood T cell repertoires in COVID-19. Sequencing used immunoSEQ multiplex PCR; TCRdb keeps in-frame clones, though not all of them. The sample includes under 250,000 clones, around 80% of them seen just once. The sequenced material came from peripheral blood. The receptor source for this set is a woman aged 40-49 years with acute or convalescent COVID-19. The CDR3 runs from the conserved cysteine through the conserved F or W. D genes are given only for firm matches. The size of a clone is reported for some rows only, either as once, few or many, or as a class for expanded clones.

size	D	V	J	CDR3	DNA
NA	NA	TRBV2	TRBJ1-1	CASSDQGIVNTEAFF	TGTGCCAGCAGTGACCAGGGTATAGTAAATACTGAAGCTTTCTTT
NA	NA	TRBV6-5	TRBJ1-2	CASSSLGYTF	TGTGCCAGCAGCTCTTTGGGCTACACCTTC
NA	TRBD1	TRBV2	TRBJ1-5	CASRRDRGSNQPQHF	TGTGCCAGCAGGAGGGACAGGGGTAGCAATCAGCCCCAGCATTTT
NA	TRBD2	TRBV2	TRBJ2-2	CASSDSGLAGGLTGELFF	TGTGCCAGCAGCGACTCCGGACTAGCGGGGGGGCTTACCGGGGAGCTGTTTTTT
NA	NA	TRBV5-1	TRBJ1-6	CASSFPTPGAKNLGSPLHF	TGCGCCAGCAGCTTCCCAACCCCGGGAGCTAAAAATTTGGGTTCACCCCTCCACTTT
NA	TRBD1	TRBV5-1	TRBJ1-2	CASSLSSGGLLRGYTF	TGCGCCAGCAGCTTGTCATCAGGGGGCCTATTGAGGGGCTACACCTTC
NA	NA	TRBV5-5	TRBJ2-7	CASSFGSSYEQYF	TGTGCCAGCAGCTTTGGGAGCTCCTACGAGCAGTACTTC
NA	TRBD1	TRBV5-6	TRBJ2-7	CASSQGQGALWYEQYF	TGTGCCAGCAGCCAGGGACAGGGGGCGCTCTGGTACGAGCAGTACTTC
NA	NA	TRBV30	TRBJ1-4	CAWRGGSNEKLFF	TGTGCCTGGAGAGGGGGAAGTAATGAAAAACTGTTTTTT
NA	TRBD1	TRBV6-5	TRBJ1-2	CASSPTGTGAGYTF	TGTGCCAGCAGCCCAACCGGGACAGGGGCTGGCTACACCTTC
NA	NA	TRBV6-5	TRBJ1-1	CASSRGVMNTEAFF	TGTGCCAGCAGTAGGGGCGTAATGAACACTGAAGCTTTCTTT
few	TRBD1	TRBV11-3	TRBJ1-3	CASSFNRGPGNTIYF	TGTGCCAGCAGCTTCAACAGGGGGCCTGGAAACACCATATATTTT
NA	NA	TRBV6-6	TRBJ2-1	CASSFRGNEQFF	TGTGCCAGCAGTTTCAGGGGTAATGAGCAGTTCTTC
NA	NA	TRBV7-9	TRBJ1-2	CASSLDLTDNYGYTF	TGTGCCAGCAGCTTAGACCTAACTGATAACTATGGCTACACCTTC
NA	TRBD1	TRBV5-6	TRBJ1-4	CASSLRPDRDLPEKLFF	TGTGCCAGCAGCTTGCGCCCGGACAGGGATCTTCCTGAAAAACTGTTTTTT
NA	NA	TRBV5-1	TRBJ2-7	CASNWGIGGNYEQYF	TGCGCCAGCAACTGGGGGATCGGGGGAAACTACGAGCAGTACTTC
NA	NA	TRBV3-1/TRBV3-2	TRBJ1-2	CASSLSGKRVSYGYTF	TGTGCCAGCAGCCTCTCCGGTAAGCGGGTTTCCTATGGCTACACCTTC
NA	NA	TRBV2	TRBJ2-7	CASSEARHLPYEQYF	TGTGCCAGCAGTGAAGCGAGGCACTTGCCCTACGAGCAGTACTTC
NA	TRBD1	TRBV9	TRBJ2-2	CASSRRGDRGTGELFF	TGTGCCAGCAGCCGGAGGGGGGACAGGGGAACCGGGGAGCTGTTTTTT
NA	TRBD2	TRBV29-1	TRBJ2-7	CSVESGRGAGLEQYF	TGCAGCGTTGAAAGCGGGAGGGGCGCAGGTCTCGAGCAGTACTTC
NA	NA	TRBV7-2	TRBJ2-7	CASSLTVISYEQYF	TGTGCCAGCAGCTTAACTGTAATCTCCTACGAGCAGTACTTC
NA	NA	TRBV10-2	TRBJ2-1	CASSDRVMAEQFF	TGCGCCAGCAGTGACAGGGTGATGGCTGAGCAGTTCTTC
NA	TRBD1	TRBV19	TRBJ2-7	CASSPRDRDYEQYF	TGTGCCAGTAGTCCCCGGGACAGGGACTACGAGCAGTACTTC
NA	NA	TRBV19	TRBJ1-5	CASSSGGNQPQHF	TGTGCCAGTAGCTCCGGGGGGAATCAGCCCCAGCATTTT
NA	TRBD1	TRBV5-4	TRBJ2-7	CASSRPGQPYEQYF	TGTGCCAGCAGCCGTCCGGGACAGCCCTACGAGCAGTACTTC
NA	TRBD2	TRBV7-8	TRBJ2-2	CASSFLLAGNTGELFF	TGTGCCAGCAGCTTTTTGCTAGCGGGGAACACCGGGGAGCTGTTTTTT
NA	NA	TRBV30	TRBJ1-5	CAWSSSSQPQHF	TGTGCCTGGTCCTCTTCTTCGCAGCCCCAGCATTTT
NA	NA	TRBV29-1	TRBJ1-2	CSVEYHTDRTAGGYGYTF	TGCAGCGTTGAATACCACACCGATCGGACAGCCGGGGGGTACGGCTACACCTTC
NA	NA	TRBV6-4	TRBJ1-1	CASSTYPGTEAFF	TGTGCCAGTTCGACGTACCCGGGCACTGAAGCTTTCTTT
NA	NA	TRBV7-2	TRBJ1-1	CASSLVLPAQTEAFF	TGTGCCAGCAGCTTAGTTTTGCCGGCACAGACTGAAGCTTTCTTT
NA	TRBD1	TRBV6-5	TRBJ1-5	CARRQGGQPQHF	TGTGCCAGACGACAGGGCGGTCAGCCCCAGCATTTT
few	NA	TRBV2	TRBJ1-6	CASSQHGGMGSPLHF	TGTGCCAGCAGTCAGCACGGAGGGATGGGGTCACCCCTCCACTTT
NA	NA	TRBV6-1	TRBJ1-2	CASSDNGFRVANYGYTF	TGTGCCAGCAGTGATAATGGGTTCAGGGTCGCAAACTATGGCTACACCTTC
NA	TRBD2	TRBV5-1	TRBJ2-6	CASSFSGEPSGANVLTF	TGCGCCAGCAGCTTCAGCGGGGAACCCTCTGGGGCCAACGTCCTGACTTTC
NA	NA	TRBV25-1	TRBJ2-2	CASSDGGPGELFF	TGTGCCAGCAGTGACGGGGGACCCGGGGAGCTGTTTTTT
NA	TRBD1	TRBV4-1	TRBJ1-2	CASSQVDRANYGYTF	TGCGCCAGCAGCCAAGTGGACAGGGCCAACTATGGCTACACCTTC
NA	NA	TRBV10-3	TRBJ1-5	CAPEGEENQPQHF	TGTGCCCCCGAGGGCGAGGAGAATCAGCCCCAGCATTTT
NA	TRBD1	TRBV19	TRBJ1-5	CASKPGQGHQPQHF	TGTGCCAGTAAACCGGGACAGGGGCATCAGCCCCAGCATTTT
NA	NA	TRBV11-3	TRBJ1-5	CASPGHLDQPQHF	TGTGCCAGCCCGGGACACCTCGATCAGCCCCAGCATTTT
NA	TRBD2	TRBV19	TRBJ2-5	CASSILSSGPETQYF	TGTGCCAGTAGTATTCTGAGTAGCGGGCCAGAGACCCAGTACTTC
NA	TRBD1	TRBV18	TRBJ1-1	CASSQGQADTEAFF	TGTGCCAGCTCGCAGGGACAGGCGGACACTGAAGCTTTCTTT
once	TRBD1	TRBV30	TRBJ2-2	CACEGTGAPGELFF	TGTGCCTGCGAAGGGACAGGGGCTCCCGGGGAGCTGTTTTTT
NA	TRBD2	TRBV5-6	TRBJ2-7	CASSVGLVETYEQYF	TGTGCCAGCAGCGTAGGACTAGTAGAGACCTACGAGCAGTACTTC
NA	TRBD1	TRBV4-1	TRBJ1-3	CASSQKLTGLGNTIYF	TGCGCCAGCAGCCAGAAACTGACAGGGTTAGGAAACACCATATATTTT
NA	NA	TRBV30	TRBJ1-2	CAWTALTQNYGYTF	TGTGCCTGGACGGCCCTAACACAGAACTATGGCTACACCTTC
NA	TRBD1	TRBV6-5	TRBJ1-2	CASTTGGNYGYTF	TGTGCCAGCACTACAGGGGGTAACTATGGCTACACCTTC
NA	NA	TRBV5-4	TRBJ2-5	CASSLQGREETQYF	TGTGCCAGCAGCTTGCAGGGGCGGGAGGAGACCCAGTACTTC
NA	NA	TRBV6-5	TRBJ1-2	CASSLGQGSYTF	TGTGCCAGCAGCTTGGGGCAGGGGAGCTACACCTTC
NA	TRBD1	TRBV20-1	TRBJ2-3	CSVTGGDTQYF	TGCAGTGTTACAGGGGGCGATACGCAGTATTTT
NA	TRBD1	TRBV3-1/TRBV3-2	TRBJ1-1	CASSPRDRLNTEAFF	TGTGCCAGCAGCCCCCGGGACAGGCTGAACACTGAAGCTTTCTTT
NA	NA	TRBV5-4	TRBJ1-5	CASTPGWISNQPQHF	TGTGCCAGCACCCCCGGGTGGATTAGCAATCAGCCCCAGCATTTT
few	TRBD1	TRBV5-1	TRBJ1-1	CASSSRSPGQGYTEAFF	TGCGCCAGCAGCTCAAGATCACCGGGACAGGGGTACACTGAAGCTTTCTTT